This T cell receptor beta chain was retrieved from a study of T cells in Graves' hyperthyroidism and ophthalmopathy. Study findings and constraints: Progression to ophthalmopathy was predicted a median of 6.5 months early. A model using 13 V-J features told ophthalmopathy apart from stable hyperthyroidism.

Clinical Activity Scores of at least 3, NOSPECS grades of at least 4 and durations under 3 months characterized ophthalmopathy patients. This CDR3 has 14 residues. The germline V gene encodes CDR1 MNHNS and CDR2 SASEGT. Trimming removed 6 bases from V and 3 bases from J, with 14 bases in between. The sample holds a few counts of this clonotype. The antigen remains undetermined. Amplified TCR beta CDR3 regions derived from RNA transcripts. The primer set for the first-round RT-PCR of the TCR CDR3 was HTBI. Using its own MiXCR run on the multiplex PCR reads, TCRdb lists one record per CDR3 protein. The table includes around 620,000 distinct CDR3 sequences, 12% to 15% detected once.

Sequenced: blood. This sequence joins TRBV6-1 and TRBJ1-1; D perhaps matches TRBD1 (6 bases). This TCR derives from a woman younger than 30 with Graves' ophthalmopathy. The CDR3 sequence is CASSERTADTEAFF. The CDR3 DNA follows: TGTGCCAGCAGCGAACGGACAGCCGACACTGAAGCTTTCTTT.